This T cell receptor beta chain stems from a study of cytomegalovirus exposure and HLA in healthy donors. Study outcomes and limitations: In a later analysis, TCR beta V- and J-gene trimming showed a link to a missense DCLRE1C variant.

The PCR contained 60 Vbeta and 13 Jbeta primers. Method: immunoSEQ multiplex PCR; TCRdb's copy keeps in-frame clones and lacks some. This sample yields 150,000 to 200,000 clones, of which 70% to 80% are seen a single time; roughly 0.4% belongs to the top ten. Concerning this clone: Its antigen is undetermined.

CDR1 and CDR2 (germline): MDHEN, SYDVKM. V lost 5 bases and J lost 4, with 18 bases in between. The CDR3 is 17 amino acids. The clonotype originates from a male donor in good health and CMV-seropositive. Sequencing was carried out using PBMCs. The chain uses TRBV28 and TRBJ2-6; maybe TRBD1 (6 bases). This chain's CDR3 is CASSTQAYREGANVLTF. DNA of the CDR3: TGTGCCAGCAGTACCCAAGCGTACAGGGAGGGGGCCAACGTCCTGACTTTC.